This record covers a single T cell receptor beta chain. The library targeted TCRbeta and was prepared with unique molecular identifiers. A single record per CDR3 protein comes from TCRdb applying MiXCR to the PCR reads. The repertoire holds 500,000 to 650,000 distinct CDR3 sequences, with 10% to 12% as singletons. This entry comes from a study of T-cell reconstitution after alpha-beta-depleted transplantation in children. This specimen consisted of PBMCs, mostly from graft donor cells, obtained 180 days after TCRalphabeta/CD19-depleted stem cell transplant. This sequence was found in a female patient between 2 and 15 years old who had a stem cell transplant for aplastic anemia, so the T cells may come from the graft donor.

The CDR3, as DNA: TGCAGTGCTAGACGGGACGCCACAGATACGCAGTATTTT. It specifies CSARRDATDTQYF. The chain has TRBV20-1 and TRBJ2-3, with D possibly called TRBD1 or TRBD2 (5 bases each). Trimming removed 2 bases from V and 2 bases from J, with 8 bases in between. The CDR3 covers 13 residues. CDR1 is DFQATT, CDR2 SNEGSKA, per germline (reference sequence).